This T cell receptor beta chain was retrieved from a study of blood T cell repertoires in COVID-19. The V and J ends lost 4 bases and 6 bases respectively, with 17 bases between them. Germline CDR1 reads SGHRS; CDR2 reads YFSETQ. The CDR3 totals 15 residues. The table came from immunoSEQ multiplex PCR; TCRdb's copy has only in-frame clones and leaves some out. The sample has a few hundred thousand clones; 85% to 90% are singletons. The TCR originated in a man aged 55 to 70 with acute or convalescent COVID-19. The sequenced sample was peripheral blood. The genes are TRBV5-1 and TRBJ1-3; maybe TRBD1 (6 bases). The CDR3 DNA follows: TGCGCCAGCAGCCTTGAGCCAGGGGCCGAAAACACCATATATTTT. Translation gives CASSLEPGAENTIYF.